This entry lists 18 T cell receptor beta chains sequenced from one sample in a study of radiotherapy plus CTLA-4 blockade in lung cancer (dated 2018 in TCRdb). Receptor libraries were prepared by the immunoSEQ multiplex PCR assay. In its TCRdb copy, this immuneACCESS table keeps in-frame sequences only and misses some clones. Where compared with another copy, unresolved V genes explain less than half of these, and the others have no known cause. The sample table lists tens of thousands of clones, around 77% of them with a count of one. The top ten clones comprise approximately 10% of the sample. Specimen: peripheral blood, collected from a patient treated with radiotherapy plus ipilimumab. All receptors derive from a human donor with non-small cell lung cancer who had stable disease on radiotherapy plus ipilimumab.

The CDR3 DNA follows: TGCGCCAGCAGCATGGCTTCTAGTTTTAGAGATACGCAGTATTTT. Translation: CASSMASSFRDTQYF. The gene calls are TRBV5-1 and TRBJ2-3; D is ambiguous. Germline CDR1 is SGHRS and CDR2 is YFSETQ. Between the trimmed V and J ends, which lost 4 bases and 5 bases, there was a span of 17 bases. CDR3 length: 15 residues.

V is TRBV6-5 and J is TRBJ1-2; possible D gene TRBD1, 5 bases. The CDR3 is made up of 14 amino acids. V was trimmed by 0 bases and J by 7 bases, leaving 12 bases between them. From germline, CDR1 is MNHEY and CDR2 SVGAGI. CDR3 DNA: TGTGCCAGCAGTTACTCGGGTCCCGGGGGTGGCTACACCTTC. Residues: CASSYSGPGGGYTF.

By sample share, this clone is medium-sized. V and J are TRBV29-1 and TRBJ1-1; the D gene is possibly TRBD1 (6 bases). There are 15 residues in the CDR3. V shed 4 bases and J shed 1 base, with 16 bases lying between them. Per germline, CDR1 SQVTM and CDR2 ANQGSEA. CDR3 in DNA: TGCAGCGTTGGGGACAACCGTAGAAAGAACACTGAAGCTTTCTTT. Its translation: CSVGDNRRKNTEAFF.

The V call is TRBV19, the J call TRBJ2-5; D is undetermined. The CDR3 sequence is 14 residues long. The V gene lost 5 bases and the J gene lost 0 bases, with 10 bases spanning the gap. Germline values: CDR1 LNHDA, CDR2 SQIVND (reference sequence). DNA of the CDR3: TGTGCCAGTAGTCGAAACAGCTACCAAGAGACCCAGTACTTC. It yields the protein CASSRNSYQETQYF.

This clone was seen a handful of times. The chain recombines TRBV18 with TRBJ2-1; 9 bases are a match to TRBD1. Trimming cost V 4 bases and J 14 bases; bases outside gene matches: 15. The germline CDR1 and CDR2 sequences are KGHSH and LQKENI. This CDR3 is 15 amino acids long. CDR3 nucleotide sequence: TGTGCCAGCTCACTCCTGGACAGGGGAGGTGGACGTAAGTTCTTC. Protein product: CASSLLDRGGGRKFF.

The chain employs TRBV18 and TRBJ1-2; TRBD1 agrees at 9 bases. The CDR3 loop spans 12 amino acids. The V gene's germline CDR1 is KGHSH and CDR2 LQKENI. Unmatched junction bases numbered 0, after V lost 3 bases and J lost 7 bases. CDR3 nucleotide sequence: TGTGCCAGCTCACCGGACAGGGGTGGCTACACCTTC. Protein sequence: CASSPDRGGYTF.

This clone was observed a handful of times. The V call is TRBV19, the J call TRBJ1-2; no definite D call. The germline V gene encodes CDR1 LNHDA and CDR2 SQIVND (reference sequence). V was shortened by 8 bases and J by 2 bases, with 9 bases between the two germline ends. The CDR3 consists of 12 residues. The DNA of the CDR3 is TGTGCCAGTGATGCGGGGAACTATGGCTACACCTTC. As protein: CASDAGNYGYTF.

This chain joins TRBV7-2 and TRBJ1-1; the D is unclear. Germline V gives CDR1 SGHTA, CDR2 FQGNSA. V was shortened by 5 bases and J by 1 base, with 14 bases between the two germline ends. This CDR3 has 15 amino acids. This CDR3 is CASSREAYANTEAFF. CDR3 bases: TGTGCCAGCAGCCGCGAGGCGTACGCGAACACTGAAGCTTTCTTT.

This sequence joins TRBV5-4 and TRBJ2-5; 7 bases fit TRBD2. CDR1 and CDR2 from the germline V gene are SGHNT and YYREEE (reference sequence). This CDR3 has 16 amino acids. With V trimmed by 0 bases and J by 2 bases, 7 bases remained unmatched. In nucleotides, the CDR3 is TGTGCCAGCAGCTTGGGGGCGGGGACTAATCAAGAGACCCAGTACTTC. Translated, it gives CASSLGAGTNQETQYF.

This clone showed up just a few times. This sequence joins TRBV7-9 and TRBJ2-3; D is possibly TRBD2 (6 bases). V was cut by 5 bases and J by 4 bases, with 16 bases left in between. CDR3 length: 15 residues. The germline CDR1 and CDR2 sequences are SEHNR and FQNEAQ (reference sequence). The CDR3 is CASSQGLPGADTQYF. CDR3 DNA: TGTGCCAGCAGCCAGGGACTCCCGGGGGCAGATACGCAGTATTTT. Looking up the rest from reference TRBV7-9 and TRBJ2-3 gives the full variable domain: DTGVSQNPRHKITKRGQNVTFRCDPISEHNRLYWYRQTLGQGPEFLTYFQNEAQLEKSRLLSDRFSAERPKGSFSTLEIQRTEQGDSAMYLCASSQGLPGADTQYFGPGTRLTVL.

This clone has more than one count but fewer than ten. The chain links TRBV4-1 to TRBJ1-1, with a weak D call TRBD1 (6 bases). The V and J ends lost 0 bases and 10 bases respectively, with 12 bases between them. The CDR3 runs 13 residues. Germline values: CDR1 MGHRA, CDR2 YSYEKL. CDR3 sequence (DNA): TGCGCCAGCAGCCAAGATCTTCTAGGGGGAGCTTTCTTT. It encodes CASSQDLLGGAFF.

This clone came up many times. This CDR3 is also generated by other DNA sequences in the sample. The chain joins TRBV6-5 to TRBJ1-1; no clear D. The CDR3 is 15 residues long. Germline lookup yields CDR1 MNHEY and CDR2 SVGAGI. V gave up 0 bases and J gave up 5 bases, with 13 bases separating them. CDR3 DNA: TGTGCCAGCAGTTACTCGGGCGTCGGTCGGACTGAAGCTTTCTTT. This codes for CASSYSGVGRTEAFF.

About this clone: This CDR3 is also generated by other DNA sequences in the sample. The V gene is TRBV5-4, the J gene TRBJ2-1; 8 positions agree with TRBD1. J was trimmed by 7 bases and V by 4 bases; bases with no gene match: 10. The CDR3 covers 15 residues. CDR1 SGHNT and CDR2 YYREEE come from the germline V gene (reference sequence). CDR3 in DNA: TGTGCCAGCAGCACCCGGACAGGGAACCTAAATGAGCAGTTCTTC. Its translation: CASSTRTGNLNEQFF. The variable domain in full, completed from reference TRBV5-4 and TRBJ2-1, reads ETGVTQSPTHLIKTRGQQVTLRCSSQSGHNTVSWYQQALGQGPQFIFQYYREEENGRGNFPPRFSGLQFPNYSSELNVNALELDDSALYLCASSTRTGNLNEQFFGPGTRLTVL.

This clone is a singleton in its sample. The chain links TRBV7-8 to TRBJ2-2; 8 bases line up with TRBD2. J gave up 0 bases and V 2 bases, and 8 bases lay outside the gene matches. CDR3 length: 18 residues. Germline-derived CDR1 and CDR2 are SGHVS and FQNEAQ. CDR3 in amino acids: CASSLLGLGGTNTGELFF. The DNA of the CDR3 is TGTGCCAGCAGCTTATTGGGACTAGGGGGAACGAACACCGGGGAGCTGTTTTTT. Combining the CDR3 with reference TRBV7-8 and TRBJ2-2 gives the whole variable domain GAGVSQSPRYKVAKRGQDVALRCDPISGHVSLFWYQQALGQGPEFLTYFQNEAQLDKSGLPSDRFFAERPEGSVSTLKIQRTQQEDSAVYLCASSLLGLGGTNTGELFFGEGSRLTVL.

The CDR3 loop is CAWTRQGGSPLHF. In DNA form, the CDR3 reads TGTGCCTGGACCAGACAGGGCGGGTCACCCCTCCACTTT. The J gene is TRBJ1-6, the V gene TRBV30; 7 bases agree with TRBD1. CDR1 and CDR2 (germline): GTSNPN, SVGIG (reference sequence). The CDR3 is 13 residues long. V lost 4 bases, J lost 10 bases, and 7 bases stayed unmatched. Drawing the rest from reference TRBV30 and TRBJ1-6, the complete variable domain is SQTIHQWPATLVQPVGSPLSLECTVEGTSNPNLYWYRQAAGRGLQLLFYSVGIGQISSEVPQNLSASRPQDRQFILSSKKLLLSDSGFYLCAWTRQGGSPLHFGNGTRLTVT.

The sample holds a few counts of this clone. This chain uses TRBV13 with TRBJ2-3; 7 bases match TRBD1. Germline V gene lookup returns CDR1 PRHDT and CDR2 FYEKMQ (reference sequence). V dropped 5 bases and J dropped 8; count of bases not matched to a gene: 10. The CDR3 extends over 14 amino acids. In DNA, the CDR3 is TGTGCCAGCAGCCGACGGGGACAGTGGGTTACGCAGTATTTT. This codes for CASSRRGQWVTQYF.

This sequence joins TRBV6-1 and TRBJ2-2; a weak D match, TRBD1 (6 bases). Germline CDR1 MNHNS, CDR2 SASEGT. The germline V and J ends were trimmed by 10 bases and 6 bases, with 15 bases remaining between them. The CDR3 length is 13 residues. CDR3 DNA: TGTGCCACCTTTACAGGGTGGGCCGGGGAGCTGTTTTTT. Translated: CATFTGWAGELFF.

CDR3: CASSRGGETDTQYF. CDR3 nucleotide sequence: TGTGCCAGCTCGCGCGGGGGGGAAACAGATACGCAGTATTTT. V usage is TRBV18 and J usage is TRBJ2-3; 9 nucleotides line up with TRBD2. Germline trimming cut 6 bases from V and 3 bases from J; bases unmatched to any gene: 4. CDR1 and CDR2 from the germline V gene are KGHSH and LQKENI. The CDR3 totals 14 residues. The full variable domain, rest sourced from reference TRBV18 and TRBJ2-3, is NAGVMQNPRHLVRRRGQEARLRCSPMKGHSHVYWYRQLPEEGLKFMVYLQKENIIDESGMPKERFSAEFPKEGPSILRIQQVVRGDSAAYFCASSRGGETDTQYFGPGTRLTVL.